These T cell receptor beta chains were read from a single sample in a study of patients with pleural tuberculosis. TCRdb recomputed calls from the reads with MiXCR, one row per CDR3 protein. Of under 65,000 distinct CDR3 sequences in the sample, 7.3% were seen once. The source is a human donor with pleural tuberculosis. The CDR3 runs from the conserved cysteine through the conserved F or W. The D gene is left open where the match is weak. Clone size is stated in some rows and not others, as once, few, many or a class when expanded.

J	V	length	D	size	DNA	CDR3
TRBJ2-7	TRBV30	14	.	.	TGTGCCTGGAGGGGGGGGCGCGGGTCCTACGAGCAGTACTTC	CAWRGGRGSYEQYF
TRBJ1-1	TRBV10-2	13	.	many	TGCGCCAGCAGTGAGTCTGGTAACACTGAAGCTTTCTTT	CASSESGNTEAFF
TRBJ1-1	TRBV12-3/TRBV12-4	13	.	many	TGTGCCAGCAGGGCGAGTGGGGGCACTGAAGCTTTCTTT	CASRASGGTEAFF
TRBJ2-3	TRBV20-1	13	.	many	TGCAGTGCTAGAAGCCCGCTTGCGGATACGCAGTATTTT	CSARSPLADTQYF
TRBJ2-5	TRBV19	15	.	many	TGTGCCAGTAGTCCCGGACGGATCGGACAAGAGACCCAGTACTTC	CASSPGRIGQETQYF
TRBJ2-1	TRBV27	13	.	many	TGTGCCAGCAGTTGGTCCGTAACCAATGAGCAGTTCTTC	CASSWSVTNEQFF
TRBJ1-4	TRBV11-1	15	TRBD1	many	TGTGCCAGCAGCGGCCGGGACAGAAAGAATGAAAAACTGTTTTTT	CASSGRDRKNEKLFF
TRBJ2-1	TRBV19	15	TRBD2	many	TGTGCCAGTAGTACCTCTAGCGGGAGGCTGAAGGAGCAGTTCTTC	CASSTSSGRLKEQFF
TRBJ2-5	TRBV11-1	14	TRBD1	.	TGTGCCAGCAGTCACGGCCAGGGGGAAGAGACCCAGTACTTC	CASSHGQGEETQYF
TRBJ2-1	TRBV5-1	12	.	few	TGCGCCAGCAGCGGTAGCGGCGATGAGCAGTTCTTC	CASSGSGDEQFF
TRBJ2-2	TRBV3-1	14	.	.	TGTGCCAGCAGCCCAACAGGCACCACCGGGGAGCTGTTTTTT	CASSPTGTTGELFF
TRBJ2-7	TRBV28	13	.	many	TGTGCCAGCAGACGGGACGGTTCCTACGAGCAGTACTTC	CASRRDGSYEQYF
TRBJ2-1	TRBV5-1	12	.	.	TGCGCCAGCAGCTCGGGGCTGCGTGAGCAGTTCTTC	CASSSGLREQFF
TRBJ2-5	TRBV11-2	15	TRBD2	few	TGTGCCAGCAGCTTAGGCGGGAGGGCTCGGGAGACCCAGTACTTC	CASSLGGRARETQYF
TRBJ1-1	TRBV4-2	14	TRBD1	many	TGTGCCAGCACCCAAGACGGGACAGGGGTCGGAGCTTTCTTT	CASTQDGTGVGAFF
TRBJ1-1	TRBV11-1	15	TRBD1	many	TGTGCCAGCAGTCCGGGGGGACAGATGAACACTGAAGCTTTCTTT	CASSPGGQMNTEAFF
TRBJ1-2	TRBV20-1	15	TRBD1	many	TGCAGTGCTAGAGAATCGGGACAGGGTGGGGATGGCTACACCTTC	CSARESGQGGDGYTF
TRBJ1-5	TRBV19	16	TRBD1	many	TGTGCCAGTAGCACTTCTGGGACAGGCCTCAATCAGCCCCAGCATTTT	CASSTSGTGLNQPQHF
TRBJ2-7	TRBV11-1	15	TRBD1	many	TGTGCCAGCTCCCCTCTAGGGGACAGGGGAGAGGAGCAGTACTTC	CASSPLGDRGEEQYF
TRBJ1-2	TRBV7-3	15	TRBD1	many	TGTGCCAGCAGCTTAACCGGGACAGGGGAGGGAGGCTACACCTTC	CASSLTGTGEGGYTF
TRBJ1-1	TRBV20-1	11	TRBD1	many	TGCAGTGCAGCAGGGGGCACTGAAGCTTTCTTT	CSAAGGTEAFF
TRBJ2-5	TRBV12-3/TRBV12-4	15	TRBD2	few	TGTGCCAGCAGATCGAGGACGGGAGCGGGGGAGACCCAGTACTTC	CASRSRTGAGETQYF
TRBJ2-1	TRBV12-3/TRBV12-4	13	.	few	TGTGCCAGCAGTTTTCAGATAGCCAGCGAGCAGTTCTTC	CASSFQIASEQFF
TRBJ2-5	TRBV12-3/TRBV12-4	12	.	few	TGTGCCAGCAGCCGGGATCTAACGACCCAGTACTTC	CASSRDLTTQYF
TRBJ2-3	TRBV4-2	16	TRBD1	many	TGTGCCAGCAGCCCAGACAGGGGGTGGAAAGGAGATACGCAGTATTTT	CASSPDRGWKGDTQYF
TRBJ2-1	TRBV6-1	14	TRBD2	.	TGTGCCAGTACCGGGACTAGGGGGGCGGATGAGCAGTTCTTC	CASTGTRGADEQFF
TRBJ1-1	TRBV11-1	14	.	many	TGTGCCAGCAGCTTAACACAGGCACCGATTGAAACTTTCTTT	CASSLTQAPIETFF